The rows below give T cell receptor beta chains drawn from one sample of a study of T cells in Graves' hyperthyroidism and ophthalmopathy. TCRdb re-analysed the multiplex PCR reads in MiXCR, keeping a single row per CDR3 protein. The sample includes fewer than 500,000 distinct CDR3 sequences, about 13% of them seen just once. The sample was blood. Source of these receptors: a young man with Graves' hyperthyroidism that later progressed to Graves' ophthalmopathy. Both conserved end residues are part of each CDR3. D genes are given only for firm matches. Rows give clone size only sometimes, using once, few, many, or a class for an expanded clone.

v_gene	d_gene	j_gene	abundance	CDR3nt	CDR3aa
TRBV7-9	TRBD1	TRBJ2-4	few	TGTGCCAGCAGCTTAGGCAGCAGGACAGGATCAGCCAAAAACATTCAGTACTTC	CASSLGSRTGSAKNIQYF
TRBV6-1	-	TRBJ1-3	-	TGTGCCAGCATAAAGGGGTCCGTCGGAAACACCATATATTTT	CASIKGSVGNTIYF
TRBV4-1	TRBD1	TRBJ1-4	few	TGCGCCAGCAGCCAAGAAGAGGGACAGGGGGCTGAAAAACTGTTTTTT	CASSQEEGQGAEKLFF
TRBV11-3	-	TRBJ2-2	many	TGTGCCAGCAGCCAGGCGGTCGTGAACACCGGGGAGCTGTTTTTT	CASSQAVVNTGELFF
TRBV28	-	TRBJ1-2	few	TGTGCCAGCAGTTTTGGTGGTAGGAACTATGGCTACACCTTC	CASSFGGRNYGYTF
TRBV7-9	-	TRBJ2-6	-	TGTGCCAGCACCACGGTGGACTCTGGGGCCAACGTCCTGACTTTC	CASTTVDSGANVLTF
TRBV3-1	TRBD1	TRBJ1-2	many	TGTGCCAGCAGCCCGGACAGGGCGAATGGCTACACCTTC	CASSPDRANGYTF
TRBV28	-	TRBJ1-2	many	TGTGCCAGCAGAACCGGGACCGAGGGCTACACCTTC	CASRTGTEGYTF
TRBV20-1	TRBD1	TRBJ1-2	few	TGCAGTGCTAGCCCCCGGGACAGAGACTATGGCTACACCTTC	CSASPRDRDYGYTF
TRBV2	TRBD2	TRBJ2-7	many	TGTGCCAGCAGTGCCCGGGGACTAGAGTCCTACGAGCAGTACTTC	CASSARGLESYEQYF
TRBV9	TRBD2	TRBJ2-5	many	TGTGCCAGCAGCGTAGGACTAGCGGGCCGAGAGACCCAGTACTTC	CASSVGLAGRETQYF
TRBV18	-	TRBJ1-2	few	TGTGCCAGCTCAGAGGTTGTTTCCGGGCTCACTAACTATGGCTACACCTTC	CASSEVVSGLTNYGYTF
TRBV6-1	-	TRBJ2-1	many	TGTGCCAGCAGTTTCGGACAGAGCTACAATGAGCAGTTCTTC	CASSFGQSYNEQFF
TRBV28	-	TRBJ2-5	many	TGTGCCAGCAGTACCTCCCTAGAAGAGACCCAGTACTTC	CASSTSLEETQYF
TRBV28	TRBD1	TRBJ1-5	many	TGTGCCAGCAGACGGACAGGGGGCATCGATCAGCCCCAGCATTTT	CASRRTGGIDQPQHF
TRBV6-1	TRBD2	TRBJ2-5	-	TGTGCCAGCAGTAGGACTAGCGGCGACCGGGAGACCCAGTACTTC	CASSRTSGDRETQYF
TRBV12-3/TRBV12-4	-	TRBJ1-2	-	TGTGCCAGCAGTCCGAAACGACAGAACTATGGCTACACCTTC	CASSPKRQNYGYTF
TRBV11-2	-	TRBJ1-1	many	TGTGCCAGCAGCTTAGATCTGCTGAACACTGAAGCTTTCTTT	CASSLDLLNTEAFF
TRBV5-5	-	TRBJ1-3	-	TGTGCCAGCAGCCCGGGCAACTCTGGAAACACCATATATTTT	CASSPGNSGNTIYF
TRBV7-3	-	TRBJ2-2	-	TGTGCCAGCAACGGCGGGCCGAACACCGGGGAGCTGTTTTTT	CASNGGPNTGELFF
TRBV5-1	-	TRBJ1-2	many	TGCGCCAGCAGCTTACGCGGGACGGGGGACTATGGCTACACCTTC	CASSLRGTGDYGYTF
TRBV7-9	TRBD1	TRBJ2-1	many	TGTGCCAGCAGCTTAACCAGGGGGTGGAATGAGCAGTTCTTC	CASSLTRGWNEQFF
TRBV3-1	TRBD1	TRBJ1-4	few	TGTGCCAGCAGCCAACGAGAGACAGGGAATGAAAAACTGTTTTTT	CASSQRETGNEKLFF
TRBV27	TRBD1	TRBJ2-7	many	TGTGCCAGCAGTTCCCTCGACAGGGGCATAACCTACGAGCAGTACTTC	CASSSLDRGITYEQYF
TRBV29-1	TRBD1	TRBJ1-4	few	TGCAGCGTGGCTGACAGGGGGACAACTAATGAAAAACTGTTTTTT	CSVADRGTTNEKLFF
TRBV7-2	TRBD2	TRBJ2-7	many	TGTGCCAGCACCACTGTGGGGGGGGGTGCCGATCAGTACTTC	CASTTVGGGADQYF
TRBV2	TRBD2	TRBJ2-7	few	TGTGCCAGCAGGCGTAGCGGGGGAGGGTACGAGCAGTACTTC	CASRRSGGGYEQYF
TRBV28	-	TRBJ1-3	many	TGTGCCAGCAGTCTTCCCGGGCCAGACACCATATATTTT	CASSLPGPDTIYF
TRBV28	TRBD2	TRBJ2-5	many	TGTGCCAGCATTCGGGGCGGGACGGGGGGGCAAGAGACCCAGTACTTC	CASIRGGTGGQETQYF
TRBV6-1	TRBD2	TRBJ2-1	many	TGTGCCAGCAGTCACCCGGGACTAGCCTTCAATGAGCAGTTCTTC	CASSHPGLAFNEQFF
TRBV6-1	TRBD2	TRBJ2-1	-	TGTGCCAGCAGGCTAGGGCGGGGGGGAACCTTCAATGAGCAGTTCTTC	CASRLGRGGTFNEQFF
TRBV2	TRBD1	TRBJ2-7	many	TGTGCCAGCAGTGAATCGGGGACAGCCCCCTACGAGCAGTACTTC	CASSESGTAPYEQYF
TRBV2	-	TRBJ2-5	-	TGTGCCAGGTCTACCCAAGAGACCCAGTACTTC	CARSTQETQYF
TRBV24-1	TRBD1	TRBJ2-3	many	TGTGCCACCAGTGATTGGACAGGGGGGGACACAGATACGCAGTATTTT	CATSDWTGGDTDTQYF
TRBV11-2	-	TRBJ1-1	many	TGTGCCAGCAGCTTAGATCTGGGAATGAACACTGAAGCTTTCTTT	CASSLDLGMNTEAFF
TRBV28	-	TRBJ2-3	many	TGTGCCAGCAGTTCGTTAGGGGATAGCACAGATACGCAGTATTTT	CASSSLGDSTDTQYF
TRBV28	TRBD1	TRBJ1-2	many	TGTGCCAGCAGTCAGGACAGGGCCTATGGCTACACCTTC	CASSQDRAYGYTF
TRBV6-1	TRBD1	TRBJ1-5	many	TGTGCCAGCGGCGGACAGGGCCAGCCCCAGCATTTT	CASGGQGQPQHF
TRBV24-1	TRBD1	TRBJ2-2	many	TGTGCCACCAGTGATAGGGGACAGTCGAACACCGGGGAGCTGTTTTTT	CATSDRGQSNTGELFF
TRBV9	-	TRBJ2-3	few	TGTGCCAGCAGCGTAGAGGGCAGGCTCACAGATACGCAGTATTTT	CASSVEGRLTDTQYF
TRBV10-3	TRBD1	TRBJ2-7	few	TGTGCCATCAGTGAGGGGAGACAGGGAAAAGCCTATGGGCAGTACTTC	CAISEGRQGKAYGQYF
TRBV27	-	TRBJ2-1	many	TGTGCCAGCAGCCCCGTAAGGGGGGGCTCGAATGAGCAGTTCTTC	CASSPVRGGSNEQFF